The clone carrying this T cell receptor (beta chain) has at least ten counts. This sample stems from a study of PD-L1 blockade in urothelial cancer. Turning to the study itself: Patients' atezolizumab regimen, 1,200 mg intravenously every 3 weeks, began at some point between 2013 and 2015. Investigators checked blood 3 weeks (second dose) and 6 weeks after treatment start.

Indicated time point: pretreatment peripheral blood. The method was immunoSEQ multiplex PCR; TCRdb's version includes in-frame clones alone and lacks a portion of them. The top ten hold under 15% of the sample, which has roughly 67,000 clones, 86% seen once. The CDR3 length is 13 residues. Germline V gives CDR1 SNHLY, CDR2 FYNNEI. The J segment lost 4 bases and the V segment lost 4 bases, leaving 4 bases of the junction unmatched. This rearrangement joins TRBV2 to TRBJ2-7; 7 bases are a match to TRBD1. The sequence was collected from a man between 60 and 70 years old with urothelial cancer. Here the sequenced sample was PBMCs, taken around atezolizumab (anti-PD-L1) treatment. CDR3: CASSGQGWYEQYF. For the CDR3, the DNA is TGTGCCAGCAGTGGACAGGGCTGGTACGAGCAGTACTTC.